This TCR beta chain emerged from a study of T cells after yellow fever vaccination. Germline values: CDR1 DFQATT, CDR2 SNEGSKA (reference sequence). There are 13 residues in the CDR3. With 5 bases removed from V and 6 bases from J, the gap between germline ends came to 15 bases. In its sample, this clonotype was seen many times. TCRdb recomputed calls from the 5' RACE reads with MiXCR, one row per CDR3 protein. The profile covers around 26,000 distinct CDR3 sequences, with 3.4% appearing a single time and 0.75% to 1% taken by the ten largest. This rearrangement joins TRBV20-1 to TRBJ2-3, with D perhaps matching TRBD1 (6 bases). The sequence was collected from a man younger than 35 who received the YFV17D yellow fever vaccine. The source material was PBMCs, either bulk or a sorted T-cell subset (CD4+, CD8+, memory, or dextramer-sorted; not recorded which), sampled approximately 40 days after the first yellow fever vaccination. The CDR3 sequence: CSALGRGTDTQYF. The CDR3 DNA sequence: TGCAGTGCTCTCGGCAGGGGAACGGATACGCAGTATTTT.